The present T cell receptor beta chain was sequenced within a study of T-cell reconstitution after alpha-beta-depleted transplantation in children. Whole-study findings and limits: Once a year had passed after transplant, T-cell counts and diversity came mostly from newly produced T cells. After transplant, at about two months, alpha-beta T cells were reportedly derived from several hundred expanded graft clones.

Construction of the TCRbeta library involved unique molecular identifiers. MiXCR was run by TCRdb on the PCR reads, yielding one entry per CDR3 protein. Of around 420,000 distinct CDR3 sequences listed, about 17% were seen once; the top ten hold around 28%. In regard to this clonotype: Its antigen is currently unknown.

The material was PBMCs, mostly from graft donor cells, obtained 360 days after TCRalphabeta/CD19-depleted stem cell transplant. The receptor comes from a boy under two years old who had a stem cell transplant for Wiskott-Aldrich syndrome, so the T cells may come from the graft donor.

CDR3 region: CASSRFDSARYEQYF. The CDR3 coding sequence is TGTGCCAGCAGTCGCTTCGACAGCGCGCGCTACGAGCAGTACTTC. The chain recombines TRBV3-1 with TRBJ2-7; perhaps TRBD1 as D (5 bases). The CDR3 has 15 residues. Germline V CDR1 and CDR2: LGHDT, YNNKEL (reference sequence). Trimming took 6 bases from V and 3 from J, leaving 18 bases between them.